This is a list of T cell receptor beta chains from one sample in a study of T cells in Graves' hyperthyroidism and ophthalmopathy. Via MiXCR, TCRdb re-called the multiplex PCR reads, giving one row per CDR3 protein. This sample has nearly 600,000 distinct CDR3 sequences, with about 15% found just once. The sequenced material came from blood. The receptors derive from a woman under 40 with Graves' hyperthyroidism that later progressed to Graves' ophthalmopathy. CDR3s include the opening cysteine and the closing phenylalanine or tryptophan. D genes are given only for firm matches. Rows may omit the clone size; those that give it use once, few, many or a size class.

J	V	size	D	CDR3	DNA
TRBJ2-7	TRBV30	NA	TRBD1	CAWETGVGYEQYF	TGTGCCTGGGAGACAGGGGTGGGCTACGAGCAGTACTTC
TRBJ2-7	TRBV30	many	NA	CAWSGLVFDEQYF	TGTGCCTGGAGTGGTTTAGTGTTTGACGAGCAGTACTTC
TRBJ2-7	TRBV27	NA	NA	CASSPLGRSGERYF	TGTGCCAGCAGTCCCCTAGGTAGGTCGGGCGAGCGGTACTTC
TRBJ1-4	TRBV7-3	NA	TRBD1	CASSSTGTGVEKLFF	TGTGCCAGCAGCTCTACCGGGACAGGGGTCGAAAAACTGTTTTTT
TRBJ1-5	TRBV28	many	TRBD1	CASRGPQGADQPQHF	TGTGCCAGCAGGGGTCCACAGGGGGCCGATCAGCCCCAGCATTTT
TRBJ1-5	TRBV19	few	TRBD1	CASSIFGTVNLYSNQPQHF	TGTGCCAGTAGTATCTTCGGGACAGTGAACCTCTATAGCAATCAGCCCCAGCATTTT
TRBJ1-1	TRBV20-1	many	NA	CSARGTDRPQGTEAFF	TGCAGTGCTAGGGGGACTGATCGCCCCCAGGGCACTGAAGCTTTCTTT
TRBJ2-3	TRBV4-2	few	TRBD2	CASSQDNSGGRTASTDTQYF	TGTGCCAGCAGCCAAGATAATAGCGGGGGTAGAACGGCTAGCACAGATACGCAGTATTTT
TRBJ2-3	TRBV25-1	few	NA	CASSESRGTNTQYF	TGTGCCAGCAGTGAAAGTCGGGGGACGAATACGCAGTATTTT
TRBJ1-1	TRBV20-1	once	NA	CSARDQQTEAFF	TGCAGTGCTAGAGACCAGCAGACTGAAGCTTTCTTT
TRBJ1-1	TRBV15	many	NA	CATSGTNSWEAFF	TGTGCCACCAGCGGGACCAACTCCTGGGAAGCTTTCTTT
TRBJ2-2	TRBV11-3	few	TRBD2	CATAALAGNTGELFF	TGTGCCACCGCCGCCTTAGCGGGCAACACCGGGGAGCTGTTTTTT
TRBJ2-7	TRBV20-1	many	NA	CSARVREYEQYF	TGCAGTGCTAGAGTCCGGGAGTACGAGCAGTACTTC
TRBJ2-7	TRBV6-1	NA	NA	CASSQQESKTYEQYF	TGTGCCAGCAGTCAACAGGAGTCAAAAACCTACGAGCAGTACTTC
TRBJ1-3	TRBV15	few	NA	CATSREGSGNTIYF	TGTGCCACCAGCAGAGAGGGCTCTGGAAACACCATATATTTT
TRBJ2-1	TRBV6-2/TRBV6-3	few	TRBD2	CASSSASGNEQFF	TGTGCCAGCAGTTCGGCTAGCGGGAATGAGCAGTTCTTC
TRBJ2-3	TRBV7-2	many	TRBD2	CASSLSGSRTDTQYF	TGTGCCAGCAGCCTAAGCGGGAGTCGGACAGATACGCAGTATTTT
TRBJ2-1	TRBV3-1	many	TRBD2	CATSGRVNEQFF	TGTGCCACCAGCGGGAGGGTAAATGAGCAGTTCTTC
TRBJ2-2	TRBV12-5	many	NA	CASGLVLANTGELFF	TGTGCTAGTGGTTTGGTACTGGCGAACACCGGGGAGCTGTTTTTT
TRBJ1-2	TRBV27	many	NA	CASSPTARYGYTF	TGTGCCAGCAGTCCGACTGCCCGCTATGGCTACACCTTC
TRBJ2-1	TRBV14	NA	NA	CASSQHRNEQFF	TGTGCCAGCAGCCAACATCGGAATGAGCAGTTCTTC
TRBJ2-3	TRBV20-1	many	NA	CSATPGSTDTQYF	TGCAGTGCTACGCCAGGCAGCACAGATACGCAGTATTTT
TRBJ2-2	TRBV12-3/TRBV12-4	many	NA	CASSETRVGVNTGELFF	TGTGCCAGCAGTGAGACCAGGGTTGGGGTTAACACCGGGGAGCTGTTTTTT
TRBJ2-1	TRBV12-3/TRBV12-4	many	NA	CASSLVTTAQHEQFF	TGTGCCAGCAGTTTAGTAACGACAGCTCAGCATGAGCAGTTCTTC
TRBJ2-1	TRBV11-2	many	NA	CASSFGGDNEQFF	TGTGCCAGCAGCTTTGGGGGAGACAATGAGCAGTTCTTC
TRBJ2-7	TRBV2	many	NA	CASSDRRQYF	TGTGCCAGCAGTGACCGGAGGCAGTACTTC
TRBJ2-7	TRBV10-3	many	TRBD1	CASLAGTGIHHEQYF	TGTGCCTCCCTGGCCGGGACAGGCATTCACCACGAGCAGTACTTC
TRBJ1-1	TRBV6-5	many	NA	CASSYSSLDTEAFF	TGTGCCAGCAGTTACTCGTCCTTGGACACTGAAGCTTTCTTT
TRBJ2-3	TRBV6-2/TRBV6-3	NA	TRBD1	CASTRTGGTDTQYF	TGTGCCAGCACCCGGACAGGGGGAACAGATACGCAGTATTTT
TRBJ2-7	TRBV6-1	NA	NA	CASSEFPGVYEQYF	TGTGCCAGCAGTGAATTTCCGGGGGTCTACGAGCAGTACTTC
TRBJ1-2	TRBV28	many	NA	CASNDGGGGYTF	TGTGCCAGCAACGACGGGGGGGGTGGCTACACCTTC
TRBJ2-1	TRBV7-9	NA	TRBD2	CASSPYRDSGRAHEQFF	TGTGCCAGCAGCCCCTACCGTGATAGCGGGAGGGCACATGAGCAGTTCTTC
TRBJ2-3	TRBV12-3/TRBV12-4	many	NA	CASSLGSGLTDTQYF	TGTGCCAGCAGTTTAGGGAGCGGGCTTACAGATACGCAGTATTTT
TRBJ1-1	TRBV28	many	NA	CASSLAQGDTEAFF	TGTGCCAGCAGTTTGGCACAGGGAGACACTGAAGCTTTCTTT
TRBJ2-7	TRBV28	many	TRBD2	CASSLFGLAESSYEQYF	TGTGCCAGCAGTTTATTTGGACTAGCGGAGAGCTCCTACGAGCAGTACTTC
TRBJ1-4	TRBV30	many	NA	CAWTPGRREKLFF	TGTGCCTGGACCCCGGGACGACGCGAAAAACTGTTTTTT
TRBJ2-1	TRBV24-1	many	NA	CATSDLTSSVIYNEQFF	TGTGCCACCAGTGACCTGACTAGTTCCGTGATCTACAATGAGCAGTTCTTC
TRBJ2-5	TRBV19	many	NA	CASSSRDRETQYF	TGTGCCAGTAGTAGCAGGGATCGAGAGACCCAGTACTTC
TRBJ1-1	TRBV7-9	many	NA	CASSTIRSGGAPTEAFF	TGTGCCAGCAGCACCATCCGTTCTGGGGGGGCGCCCACTGAAGCTTTCTTT
TRBJ1-2	TRBV7-9	many	TRBD1	CASSLLQGADGYTF	TGTGCCAGCAGCTTACTGCAGGGGGCGGATGGCTACACCTTC
TRBJ2-5	TRBV27	NA	TRBD2	CASSSSPPGLAGQETQYF	TGTGCCAGCAGTTCCTCACCCCCTGGACTAGCGGGACAAGAGACCCAGTACTTC
TRBJ2-6	TRBV19	NA	TRBD1	CASSRWTGPSGANVLIF	TGTGCCAGTAGTAGATGGACAGGGCCTTCCGGGGCCAACGTCCTGATTTTC
TRBJ2-1	TRBV7-9	many	TRBD2	CASGPSGSSYNEQFF	TGTGCCAGCGGACCTAGCGGGAGCTCCTACAATGAGCAGTTCTTC
TRBJ2-7	TRBV11-3	many	NA	CASSLPYRGGITAEQYF	TGTGCCAGCAGCTTACCGTACAGGGGAGGCATCACAGCCGAGCAGTACTTC
TRBJ1-1	TRBV27	many	NA	CASSLQRDTEAFF	TGTGCCAGCAGTTTACAACGGGACACTGAAGCTTTCTTT
TRBJ1-1	TRBV7-2	few	NA	CASSLVGVFSTEAFF	TGTGCCAGCAGCTTAGTTGGGGTATTTTCAACTGAAGCTTTCTTT
TRBJ2-7	TRBV12-5	few	TRBD1	CASGGTGIYEQYF	TGTGCTAGTGGTGGGACAGGCATATACGAGCAGTACTTC
TRBJ2-1	TRBV6-1	NA	NA	CASSGLYEQFF	TGTGCCAGCAGCGGACTATATGAGCAGTTCTTC
TRBJ1-2	TRBV4-2	few	TRBD1	CASSQEKGQGRGYTF	TGTGCCAGCAGCCAAGAGAAGGGACAGGGGAGAGGCTACACCTTC
TRBJ2-6	TRBV28	many	TRBD1	CASIGQGASGANVLTF	TGTGCCAGCATTGGACAGGGGGCCTCTGGGGCCAACGTCCTGACTTTC
TRBJ2-5	TRBV24-1	NA	NA	CATSDLGDGQETQYF	TGTGCCACCAGTGATTTAGGTGACGGACAAGAGACCCAGTACTTC